The T cell receptor (beta chain) under discussion was sequenced for a study of cytomegalovirus exposure and HLA in healthy donors. The PCR ran on 60 Vbeta and 13 Jbeta primers. Clones were sequenced by immunoSEQ multiplex PCR, and TCRdb holds only the in-frame ones, with some missing. The table shows over 150,000 clones, with approximately 71% occurring only once. The receptor was derived from a woman between 18 and 29 years old in good health and CMV-seropositive. The sample taken for sequencing was PBMCs.

The CDR3 loop reads CATSRGGQGNKVWYNEQFF. As DNA, the CDR3 is TGTGCCACCAGCAGAGGGGGACAGGGGAATAAAGTATGGTACAATGAGCAGTTCTTC. V gene TRBV15 combines with J gene TRBJ2-1; 10 positions match TRBD1. The CDR3 is 19 amino acids. CDR1 and CDR2 (germline): LNHNV, YYDKDF (reference sequence). Losses at the gene ends were 1 base for V and 4 bases for J; bases not matched to a gene: 13.